What follows is one T cell receptor (beta chain) and its context. These data originate in a study of blood T cell repertoires in COVID-19. Across the study: Both acute and convalescent COVID-19 samples were obtained from the United States, Italy and Spain.

The data were produced by immunoSEQ multiplex PCR, yet TCRdb's version contains in-frame clones alone and is incomplete. The top ten hold around a sixth of the sample, which has approximately 200,000 clones, more than 75% seen once. V lost 0 bases and J lost 2, with 8 bases in between. This CDR3 region has 14 residues. Germline loops: CDR1 SGDLS, CDR2 YYNGEE. The source material was peripheral blood. This receptor was identified in a person aged 70 to 85 with COVID-19, enrolled during active disease. V and J are TRBV9 and TRBJ1-2; perhaps TRBD1 as D (5 bases). In DNA form, the CDR3 reads TGTGCCAGCAGCGTAGGGGGCAGAAACTATGGCTACACCTTC. Translation: CASSVGGRNYGYTF.